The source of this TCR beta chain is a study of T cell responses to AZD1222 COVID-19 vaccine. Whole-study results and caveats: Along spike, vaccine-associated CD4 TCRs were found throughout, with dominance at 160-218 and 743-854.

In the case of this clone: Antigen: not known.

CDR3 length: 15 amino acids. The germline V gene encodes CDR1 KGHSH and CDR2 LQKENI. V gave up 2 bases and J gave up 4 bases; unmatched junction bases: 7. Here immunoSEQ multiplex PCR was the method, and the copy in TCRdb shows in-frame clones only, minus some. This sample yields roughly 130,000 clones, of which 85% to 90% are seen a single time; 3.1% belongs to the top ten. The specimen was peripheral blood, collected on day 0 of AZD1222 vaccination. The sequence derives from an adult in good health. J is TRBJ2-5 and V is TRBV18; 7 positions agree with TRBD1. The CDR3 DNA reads TGTGCCAGCTCACCAGGTACAGGGGTTACAGAGACCCAGTACTTC. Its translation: CASSPGTGVTETQYF.